A single TCR beta chain is shown here with its context. This CDR3 has 15 amino acids. Trimming pared 5 bases from V and 3 bases from J, leaving 15 bases between. The germline V gene encodes CDR1 MDHEN and CDR2 SYDVKM. The data derive from a study of blood T cell repertoires in COVID-19. Using immunoSEQ multiplex PCR, the repertoire was profiled, and TCRdb retains in-frame clones only, with some absent. The sample has 300,000 or so clones; under 90% are singletons. The source material was PBMCs or T cells enriched from blood (not recorded which). J is TRBJ2-3 and V is TRBV28; D unresolved. This TCR was recovered from a woman younger than 35 who had recovered from COVID-19. The CDR3 DNA reads as TGTGCCAGCAGTCTCCGGTTTTATGGTACAGATACGCAGTATTTT. It is translated as CASSLRFYGTDTQYF.